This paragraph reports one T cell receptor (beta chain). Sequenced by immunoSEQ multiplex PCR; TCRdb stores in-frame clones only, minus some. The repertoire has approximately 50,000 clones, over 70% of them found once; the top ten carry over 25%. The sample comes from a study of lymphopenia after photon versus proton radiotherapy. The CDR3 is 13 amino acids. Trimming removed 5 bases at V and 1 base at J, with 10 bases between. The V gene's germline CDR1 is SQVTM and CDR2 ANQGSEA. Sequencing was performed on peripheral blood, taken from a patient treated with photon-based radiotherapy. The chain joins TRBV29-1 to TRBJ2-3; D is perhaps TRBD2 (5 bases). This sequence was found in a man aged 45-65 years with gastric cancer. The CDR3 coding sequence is TGCAGCGTTCTCGTGGGAGGCACAGATACGCAGTATTTT. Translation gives CSVLVGGTDTQYF.